The 25 T cell receptor beta chains reported below all come from one sample, sequenced in a study of cytomegalovirus exposure and HLA in healthy donors. PCR used 60 Vbeta primers and 13 Jbeta primers. Using immunoSEQ multiplex PCR, the repertoire was profiled, and TCRdb retains in-frame clones only, with some absent. Of some 170,000 clones in the sample, approximately 72% were seen once. Specimen: PBMCs. These receptors were collected from a human donor in good health.

The V call is TRBV5-4, the J call TRBJ2-5; 8 positions agree with TRBD2. The J call is in doubt because the DNA end fits TRBJ2-7 better. Germline loops: CDR1 SGHNT, CDR2 YYREEE (reference sequence). There are 15 residues in the CDR3. This chain's CDR3 is CASSSKSGGSYEQYF. CDR3 sequence (DNA): TGTGCCAGCAGCTCAAAATCGGGGGGGTCCTACGAGCAGTACTTC.

The chain has TRBV5-5 and TRBJ1-1; TRBD1 might be the D (6 bases). The length of the CDR3 is 15 residues. Per germline, CDR1 SGHKS and CDR2 YYEKEE (reference sequence). V dropped 1 base and J dropped 0 bases, with 10 bases sitting between them. The CDR3 loop is CASSLRTEMNTEAFF. For the CDR3, the DNA is TGTGCCAGCAGCTTGAGGACAGAGATGAACACTGAAGCTTTCTTT.

This chain connects TRBV18 to TRBJ1-5; 8 bases map to TRBD1. The V and J ends lost 4 bases and 6 bases, in that order; junction bases with no gene match: 8. CDR3 length: 15 residues. From germline, CDR1 is KGHSH and CDR2 LQKENI. Here the CDR3 DNA reads TGTGCCAGCTCACTCCCAGGACAGGGTATTCAGCCCCAGCATTTT. Protein: CASSLPGQGIQPQHF. The full variable domain, with the rest looked up from reference TRBV18 and TRBJ1-5, is NAGVMQNPRHLVRRRGQEARLRCSPMKGHSHVYWYRQLPEEGLKFMVYLQKENIIDESGMPKERFSAEFPKEGPSILRIQQVVRGDSAAYFCASSLPGQGIQPQHFGDGTRLSIL.

The chain couples TRBV11-3 to TRBJ2-1; 7 bases align to TRBD1. The CDR3 contains 15 residues. Germline CDR1 SGHNT, CDR2 YENEEA. V dropped 5 bases and J dropped 4; count of bases not matched to a gene: 8. CDR3 nucleotides: TGTGCCAGCAGCGATGACAGGGACCCATACAATGAGCAGTTCTTC. Translation: CASSDDRDPYNEQFF.

The chain joins TRBV6-6 to TRBJ1-1, with TRBD1 identical over 9 bases. Per the germline V gene, CDR1 is MNHNY and CDR2 is SVGAGI (reference sequence). CDR3 length: 15 amino acids. The J segment lost 4 bases and the V segment lost 6 bases, leaving 9 bases of the junction unmatched. Here the CDR3 DNA reads TGTGCCAGCAGCCCCGGGACAGGGTCCCTCACTGAAGCTTTCTTT. Translating gives CASSPGTGSLTEAFF.

V is TRBV5-8 and J is TRBJ1-3; D remains ambiguous. There are 13 residues in the CDR3. V shed 2 bases and J shed 0 bases, with 3 bases lying between them. Germline CDR1 and CDR2: SGHTS and YDEGEE. CDR3 amino acids: CASSFNSGNTIYF. The CDR3 nucleotides are TGTGCCAGCAGCTTTAACTCTGGAAACACCATATATTTT.

This clone appeared once. The chain carries TRBV19 and TRBJ1-4, with D uncertain. Per the germline V gene, CDR1 is LNHDA and CDR2 is SQIVND (reference sequence). The CDR3 consists of 15 residues. The ends were cut back, 6 bases at V and 2 bases at J, with 13 bases in the middle. The DNA of the CDR3 is TGTGCCAGTAGAACCCGGGTAGCGACTAATGAAAAACTGTTTTTT. Translation: CASRTRVATNEKLFF.

This clone appeared a single time. The same CDR3 also results from other DNA sequences found in this sample. The chain uses TRBV5-4 and TRBJ1-1; D not resolved. This CDR3 is built from 13 residues. Germline lookup yields CDR1 SGHNT and CDR2 YYREEE (reference sequence). Trimming shortened V by 2 bases and J by 0 bases, and 5 bases separated the two germline ends. The CDR3 bases are TGTGCCAGCAGCTTATCATTGAACACTGAAGCTTTCTTT. Protein product: CASSLSLNTEAFF.

The rearrangement uses TRBV10-3 and TRBJ1-1, with a weak D call TRBD1 (6 bases). Germline lookup yields CDR1 ENHRY and CDR2 SYGVKD. This CDR3 spans 16 amino acids. Trimming shortened V by 0 bases and J by 0 bases, and 11 bases separated the two germline ends. CDR3 sequence (DNA): TGTGCCATCAGTGAGTCCGGGACATCGATGAACACTGAAGCTTTCTTT. Amino acids: CAISESGTSMNTEAFF.

The chain recombines TRBV19 with TRBJ1-4; TRBD1 matches 11 bases. This CDR3 region has 14 residues. V was clipped by 4 bases and J by 8 bases; unmatched bases: 3. Germline assignment: CDR1 LNHDA and CDR2 SQIVND (reference sequence). CDR3 protein: CASSRTGGLEKLFF. The CDR3 DNA is TGTGCCAGTAGTAGGACAGGGGGCCTGGAAAAACTGTTTTTT.

This chain uses TRBV27 with TRBJ1-2; a weak D match, TRBD1 (6 bases). Per the germline V gene, CDR1 is MNHEY and CDR2 is SMNVEV (reference sequence). The CDR3 has 14 amino acids. V lost 3 bases, J lost 0 bases, and 8 bases lay in between. CDR3 in DNA: TGTGCCAGCAGTTTCAGGGGTACTAACTATGGCTACACCTTC. Its protein product is CASSFRGTNYGYTF.

The genes are TRBV5-1 and TRBJ1-1; D is possibly TRBD1 (6 bases). The CDR3 has 15 residues. Trimming removed 4 bases from V and 5 bases from J, with 18 bases in between. CDR1 and CDR2 from the germline V gene are SGHRS and YFSETQ. CDR3 sequence reads: CASSREPGDSTEAFF. The CDR3 bases are TGCGCCAGCAGCCGTGAACCAGGGGATAGTACTGAAGCTTTCTTT.

This CDR3 reads CASSSPKGGNPYEQYF. The CDR3 DNA reads TGTGCCAGCAGCTCCCCAAAGGGCGGGAACCCCTACGAGCAGTACTTC. The chain uses TRBV7-6 and TRBJ2-7; D possibly corresponds to TRBD2 (6 bases). Trimming stripped 4 bases from V and 2 bases from J, with 18 bases between. This CDR3 has 16 amino acids. Germline values: CDR1 SGHVS, CDR2 FNYEAQ. Full variable domain (rest looked up from reference TRBV7-6 and TRBJ2-7): GAGVSQSPRYKVTKRGQDVALRCDPISGHVSLYWYRQALGQGPEFLTYFNYEAQQDKSGLPNDRFSAERPEGSISTLTIQRTEQRDSAMYRCASSSPKGGNPYEQYFGPGTRLTVT.

This clone has more than one count but fewer than ten. V is TRBV29-1 and J is TRBJ2-3, with 9 positions matching TRBD1. The CDR3 is 15 residues long. V shed 3 bases and J 1 base; nucleotides not matched to a gene: 5. CDR1 and CDR2 (germline): SQVTM, ANQGSEA. The CDR3 spells CSVESQGAGTDTQYF. The CDR3 nucleotides are TGCAGCGTTGAGTCACAGGGGGCGGGCACAGATACGCAGTATTTT.

This clone came up a few times. This rearrangement joins TRBV27 to TRBJ1-1; possibly TRBD1 for D (5 bases). CDR1 is MNHEY, CDR2 SMNVEV, per germline (reference sequence). V was shortened by 0 bases and J by 6 bases, with 11 bases between the two germline ends. The CDR3 loop spans 14 amino acids. The chain's CDR3 is CASSLSRGRAEAFF. Written as DNA, the CDR3 is TGTGCCAGCAGTTTATCTAGGGGTCGCGCTGAAGCTTTCTTT.

V usage is TRBV5-6 and J usage is TRBJ1-2, with 8 bases fitting TRBD1. In germline, CDR1 is SGHDT, CDR2 YYEEEE. There are 13 residues in the CDR3. Trimming took 4 bases from V and 5 from J; bases not matched to a gene: 4. Here the CDR3 DNA reads TGTGCCAGCAGCCTTGGGACAGGATATGGCTACACCTTC. The encoded protein is CASSLGTGYGYTF.

The chain couples TRBV7-2 to TRBJ1-1; D is undetermined. V dropped 11 bases and J dropped 2 bases, with 21 bases sitting between them. Germline V gene lookup returns CDR1 SGHTA and CDR2 FQGNSA. The CDR3 has 15 residues. Here the CDR3 reads CAGYLNGGGNTEAFF. The CDR3 DNA reads TGTGCCGGTTACCTAAATGGAGGAGGAAACACTGAAGCTTTCTTT.

In its sample, this clone was seen a few times. The chain links TRBV11-3 to TRBJ2-7, with no clear D. Trimming shortened V by 2 bases and J by 1 base, and 6 bases separated the two germline ends. Looked up from germline, CDR1 is SGHNT and CDR2 is YENEEA. There are 13 residues in the CDR3. CDR3 coding DNA: TGTGCCAGCAGCTTAATTTCATCCTACGAGCAGTACTTC. This gives the protein CASSLISSYEQYF.

J is TRBJ2-5 and V is TRBV5-1, with a possible D match to TRBD2 (5 bases). CDR1 is SGHRS, CDR2 YFSETQ, per germline. The CDR3 sequence is 15 residues long. Trimming took 4 bases from V and 5 from J, leaving 18 bases between them. The CDR3 DNA reads TGCGCCAGCAGCCCTACTCCCGGGTCGGGGGAGACCCAGTACTTC. This gives the protein CASSPTPGSGETQYF.

This clone appeared a few times. The V and J genes are TRBV11-2 and TRBJ2-5; 11 bases line up with TRBD2. The J segment lost 7 bases and the V segment lost 5 bases, leaving 12 bases of the junction unmatched. From germline, CDR1 is SGHAT and CDR2 FQNNGV. This CDR3 has 16 residues. Written as DNA, the CDR3 is TGTGCCAGCAGCGACAGTTTAGCGGGGGGGCGGGGGACCCAGTACTTC. Its protein is CASSDSLAGGRGTQYF.

A note on this clone: This CDR3 is also generated by other DNA sequences in the sample. The CDR3: CASSLALGTSYEQYF. The CDR3 DNA reads as TGTGCCAGCAGCTTAGCGTTGGGCACTTCCTACGAGCAGTACTTC. This chain connects TRBV7-2 to TRBJ2-7; D unclear. CDR1 is SGHTA, CDR2 FQGNSA, per germline. V was pared by 0 bases and J by 1 base, with 10 bases between. This CDR3 has 15 amino acids.

The rearrangement uses TRBV5-6 and TRBJ1-1; a possible D gene is TRBD1 (5 bases). V lost 0 bases and J 0 bases, leaving 15 bases between the germline ends. Germline V gives CDR1 SGHDT, CDR2 YYEEEE. CDR3 length equals 17 residues. The CDR3 protein is CASSLAKLRGLNTEAFF. The DNA for the CDR3 is TGTGCCAGCAGCTTGGCCAAGTTACGGGGGTTGAACACTGAAGCTTTCTTT.

This chain uses TRBV7-8 with TRBJ1-6; tentatively, D is TRBD1 (5 bases). This CDR3 is built from 13 residues. V shed 1 base and J shed 13 bases, with 11 bases lying between them. Germline V gene data show CDR1 as SGHVS and CDR2 as FQNEAQ. The CDR3 DNA reads TGTGCCAGCAGCTTAGGCAAGTCAGGGCCCCTCCACTTT. This sequence encodes CASSLGKSGPLHF.

The gene calls are TRBV19 and TRBJ2-4, with a weak D call TRBD2 (5 bases). The CDR3 loop spans 17 amino acids. Germline V gives CDR1 LNHDA, CDR2 SQIVND (reference sequence). V dropped 3 bases and J dropped 1 base, with 16 bases sitting between them. The CDR3 loop reads CASSIGGIRTAKNIQYF. The CDR3 DNA reads TGTGCCAGTAGTATCGGAGGCATCCGCACCGCCAAAAACATTCAGTACTTC.

The rearrangement links TRBV5-1 to TRBJ2-2; 8 bases are a match to TRBD1. V gave up 0 bases and J gave up 6 bases; unmatched junction bases: 7. Germline CDR1 reads SGHRS; CDR2 reads YFSETQ. This CDR3 comprises 16 residues. As DNA, the CDR3 is TGCGCCAGCAGCTTGGGACAGGGGCTTCAAGCCGGGGAGCTGTTTTTT. This sequence encodes CASSLGQGLQAGELFF.